This TCR beta chain was observed in a study of cytomegalovirus exposure and HLA in healthy donors. V lost 0 bases, J lost 5 bases, and 8 bases lay in between. Germline assignment: CDR1 GTSNPN and CDR2 SVGIG (reference sequence). The CDR3 is made up of 13 amino acids. The PCR employed 60 Vbeta primers together with 13 Jbeta primers. TCRdb's table, derived via immunoSEQ multiplex PCR, lists solely in-frame clones and lacks some. The sample consists of about 140,000 clones, 82% of them appearing once. Regarding the study as a whole: In vitro work confirmed that a few CMV-associated chains recognize CMV antigens. Researchers left out some V segments, among them TRBV6-2 and TRBV6-3, as indistinguishable.

On this clone itself: What it binds is not known.

The sample comprised PBMCs. The rearrangement joins TRBV30 to TRBJ1-5; no clear D gene. The source of this sequence is a man aged 30 to 39 in good health and CMV-seropositive. This CDR3 reads CAWSVDSDQPQHF. The CDR3 DNA follows: TGTGCCTGGAGTGTAGACTCCGATCAGCCCCAGCATTTT.